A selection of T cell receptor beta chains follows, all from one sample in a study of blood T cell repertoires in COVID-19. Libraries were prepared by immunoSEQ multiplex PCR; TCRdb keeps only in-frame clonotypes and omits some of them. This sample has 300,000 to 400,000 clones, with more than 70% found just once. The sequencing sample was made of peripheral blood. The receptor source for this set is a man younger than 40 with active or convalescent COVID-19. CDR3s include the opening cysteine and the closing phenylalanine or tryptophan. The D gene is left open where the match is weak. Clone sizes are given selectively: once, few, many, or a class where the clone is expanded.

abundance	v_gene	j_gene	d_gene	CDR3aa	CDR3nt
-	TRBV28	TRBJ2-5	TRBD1	CASSPGQGPAVETQYF	TGTGCCAGCAGCCCTGGACAGGGGCCCGCGGTGGAGACCCAGTACTTC
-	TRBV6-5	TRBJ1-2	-	CASSYSNTGTYGYTF	TGTGCCAGCAGTTACAGTAACACAGGGACCTATGGCTACACCTTC
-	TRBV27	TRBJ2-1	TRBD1	CASSPLTGVHNEQFF	TGTGCCAGCAGTCCCCTTACAGGGGTCCACAATGAGCAGTTCTTC
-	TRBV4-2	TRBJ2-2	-	CASSLETASSVGELFF	TGTGCCAGCAGCCTCGAGACAGCCTCTAGCGTCGGGGAGCTGTTTTTT
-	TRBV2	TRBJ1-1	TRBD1	CATFRGQANTEAFF	TGTGCCACCTTCCGCGGACAGGCAAACACTGAAGCTTTCTTT
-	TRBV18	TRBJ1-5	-	CASSPSGGRRQPQHF	TGTGCCAGCTCACCATCGGGGGGAAGGCGCCAGCCCCAGCATTTT
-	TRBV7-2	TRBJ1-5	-	CASSLAQGAGGNQPQHF	TGTGCCAGCAGCTTAGCGCAAGGGGCAGGGGGCAATCAGCCCCAGCATTTT
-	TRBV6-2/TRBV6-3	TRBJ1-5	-	CASSYMGLEPQHF	TGTGCCAGCAGTTACATGGGCCTTGAGCCCCAGCATTTT
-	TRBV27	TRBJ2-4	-	CASGWTGDIQYF	TGTGCCAGCGGCTGGACGGGGGACATTCAGTACTTC
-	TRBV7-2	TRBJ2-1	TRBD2	CASSFPLAGGYNEQFF	TGTGCCAGCAGCTTCCCCTTAGCGGGAGGTTACAATGAGCAGTTCTTC
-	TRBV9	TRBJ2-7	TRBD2	CASSVDTSGGREQYF	TGTGCCAGCAGCGTAGACACTAGCGGGGGCCGCGAGCAGTACTTC
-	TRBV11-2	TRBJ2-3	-	CASSLQGAFTDTQYF	TGTGCCAGCAGCTTACAGGGCGCTTTCACAGATACGCAGTATTTT
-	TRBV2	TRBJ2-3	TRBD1	CASSVGTGGADTQYF	TGTGCCAGCAGTGTTGGGACAGGGGGGGCAGATACGCAGTATTTT
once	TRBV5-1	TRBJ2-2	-	CASSLAQGRTGELFF	TGCGCCAGCAGCTTGGCCCAGGGCAGGACCGGGGAGCTGTTTTTT
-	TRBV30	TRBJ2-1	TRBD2	CAGTLSSGDNEQFF	TGTGCAGGGACCTTGTCTAGCGGAGACAATGAGCAGTTCTTC
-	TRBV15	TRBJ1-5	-	CATSRDQALNQPQHF	TGTGCCACCAGCAGAGATCAGGCTTTGAATCAGCCCCAGCATTTT
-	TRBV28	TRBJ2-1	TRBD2	CASSLVGAGGLNEQFF	TGTGCCAGCAGTTTGGTTGGGGCGGGAGGGCTCAATGAGCAGTTCTTC
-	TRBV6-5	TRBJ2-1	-	CASRVAVGTGQFF	TGTGCCAGCAGGGTCGCGGTAGGTACAGGACAGTTCTTC
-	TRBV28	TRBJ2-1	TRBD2	CASSSRWGQGLAGANEQFF	TGTGCCAGCAGTTCAAGGTGGGGGCAGGGACTAGCGGGAGCCAATGAGCAGTTCTTC
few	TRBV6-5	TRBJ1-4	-	CASCWEEGTNEKLFF	TGTGCCAGCTGCTGGGAGGAGGGAACTAATGAAAAACTGTTTTTT
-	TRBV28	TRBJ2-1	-	CASHEVSGNEQFF	TGTGCCAGTCACGAGGTTTCTGGCAATGAGCAGTTCTTC
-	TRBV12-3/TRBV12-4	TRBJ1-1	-	CASSQAGNTEAFF	TGTGCCAGCAGCCAAGCGGGGAACACTGAAGCTTTCTTT
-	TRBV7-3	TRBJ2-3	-	CASGWGEWGTDTQYF	TGTGCCAGCGGGTGGGGGGAATGGGGCACAGATACGCAGTATTTT
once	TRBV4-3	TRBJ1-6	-	CASSQEDSSYSPLHF	TGCGCCAGCAGCCAAGAGGACAGTTCATACTCACCCCTCCACTTT
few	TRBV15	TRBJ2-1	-	CATSSLTGDNEQFF	TGTGCCACCAGCTCCCTCACGGGAGACAATGAGCAGTTCTTC
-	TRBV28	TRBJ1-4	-	CASSPLDPAEEKLFF	TGTGCCAGCAGTCCCCTCGACCCCGCGGAGGAAAAACTGTTTTTT
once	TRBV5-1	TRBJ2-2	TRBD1	CASNHLPLQGDGELFF	TGCGCCAGCAACCACCTTCCACTACAGGGGGACGGGGAGCTGTTTTTT
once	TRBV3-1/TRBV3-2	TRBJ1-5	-	CASSQEGGVDNQPQHF	TGTGCCAGCAGCCAAGAAGGCGGGGTCGACAATCAGCCCCAGCATTTT
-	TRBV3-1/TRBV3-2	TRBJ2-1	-	CASSPRGRDPEQFF	TGTGCCAGCAGCCCTCGTGGGCGGGACCCTGAGCAGTTCTTC
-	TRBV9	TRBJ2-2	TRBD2	CASSLSVGVAGLNTGELFF	TGTGCCAGCAGTCTCTCAGTGGGGGTAGCGGGGTTGAACACCGGGGAGCTGTTTTTT
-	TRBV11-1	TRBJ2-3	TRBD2	CASSSRRLAETDTQYF	TGTGCCAGCAGCTCCAGGCGACTAGCAGAGACAGATACGCAGTATTTT
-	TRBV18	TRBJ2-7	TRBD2	CASSSRGGLAGASYEQYF	TGTGCCAGCTCTTCCAGGGGGGGACTAGCGGGAGCATCCTACGAGCAGTACTTC
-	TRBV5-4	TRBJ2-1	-	CASSLSGAEQFF	TGTGCCAGCAGCTTGTCTGGAGCCGAGCAGTTCTTC
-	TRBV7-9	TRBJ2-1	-	CASSLRSLGESYNEQFF	TGTGCCAGCAGCTTACGGTCCCTCGGGGAATCCTACAATGAGCAGTTCTTC
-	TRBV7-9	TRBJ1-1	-	CASSFIQEGTEAFF	TGTGCCAGCAGCTTCATCCAGGAGGGAACTGAAGCTTTCTTT
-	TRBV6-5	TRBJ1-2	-	CASSYMSSGGYGYTF	TGTGCCAGCAGTTACATGTCCTCCGGGGGCTATGGCTACACCTTC
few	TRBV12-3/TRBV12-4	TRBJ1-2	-	CASSLSLIYGYTF	TGTGCCAGCAGTTTGAGTCTGATCTATGGCTACACCTTC